This record looks at one TCR beta chain sequence and its context. The germline gives CDR1 SGHVS, CDR2 FNYEAQ. CDR3 length: 16 amino acids. V lost 2 bases and J lost 5, with 18 bases in between. The data originate from a study of T cell changes during pregnancy in multiple sclerosis. TCRdb's table, derived via immunoSEQ multiplex PCR, lists solely in-frame clones and lacks some. Here the sample spans tens of thousands of clones, approximately 94% being singletons. This chain links TRBV7-6 with TRBJ1-2, with D hard to call. This specimen was CD4+ T cells from peripheral blood mononuclear cells, taken after pregnancy. This receptor was taken from a female donor with multiple sclerosis, enrolled in a pregnancy study. The CDR3 here is CASSLSPSLGPYGYTF. DNA for the CDR3: TGTGCCAGCAGCTTATCACCTTCTCTGGGCCCTTATGGCTACACCTTC. The full variable domain, completed using reference TRBV7-6 and TRBJ1-2, is GAGVSQSPRYKVTKRGQDVALRCDPISGHVSLYWYRQALGQGPEFLTYFNYEAQQDKSGLPNDRFSAERPEGSISTLTIQRTEQRDSAMYRCASSLSPSLGPYGYTFGSGTRLTVV.